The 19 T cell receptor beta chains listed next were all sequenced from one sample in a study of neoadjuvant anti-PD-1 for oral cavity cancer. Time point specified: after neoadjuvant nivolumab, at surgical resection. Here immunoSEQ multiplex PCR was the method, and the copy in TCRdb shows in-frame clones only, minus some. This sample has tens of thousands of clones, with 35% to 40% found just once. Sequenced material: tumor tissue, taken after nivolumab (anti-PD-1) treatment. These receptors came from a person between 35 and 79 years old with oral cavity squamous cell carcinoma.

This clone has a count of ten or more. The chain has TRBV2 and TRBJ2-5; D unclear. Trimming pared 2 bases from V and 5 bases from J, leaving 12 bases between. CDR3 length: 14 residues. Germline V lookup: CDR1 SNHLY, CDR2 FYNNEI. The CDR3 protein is CASSEFSGRETQYF. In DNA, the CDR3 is TGTGCCAGCAGTGAATTTTCGGGCAGGGAGACCCAGTACTTC.

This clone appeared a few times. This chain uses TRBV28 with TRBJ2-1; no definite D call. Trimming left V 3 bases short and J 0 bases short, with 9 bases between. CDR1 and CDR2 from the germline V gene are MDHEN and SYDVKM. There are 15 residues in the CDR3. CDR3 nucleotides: TGTGCCAGCAGTTTCGGGCTAAGCTCCTACAATGAGCAGTTCTTC. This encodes CASSFGLSSYNEQFF.

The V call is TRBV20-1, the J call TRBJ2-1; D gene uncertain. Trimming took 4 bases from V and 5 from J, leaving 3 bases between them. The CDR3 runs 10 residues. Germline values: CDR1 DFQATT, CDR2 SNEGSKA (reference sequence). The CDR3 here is CSAIHNEQFF. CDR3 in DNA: TGCAGTGCTATCCACAATGAGCAGTTCTTC.

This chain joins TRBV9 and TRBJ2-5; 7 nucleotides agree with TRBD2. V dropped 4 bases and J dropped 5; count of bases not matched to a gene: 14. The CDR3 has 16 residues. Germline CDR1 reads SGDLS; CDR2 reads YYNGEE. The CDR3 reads CASSTHSQYGGETQYF. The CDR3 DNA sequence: TGTGCCAGCAGCACACACTCCCAATACGGGGGGGAGACCCAGTACTTC.

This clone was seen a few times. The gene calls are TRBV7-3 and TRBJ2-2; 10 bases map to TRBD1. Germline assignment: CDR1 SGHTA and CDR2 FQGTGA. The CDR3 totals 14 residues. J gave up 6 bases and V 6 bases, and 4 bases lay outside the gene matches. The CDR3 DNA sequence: TGTGCCAGCAGGCGGGGACAGGGGTCCGGGGAGCTGTTTTTT. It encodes CASRRGQGSGELFF. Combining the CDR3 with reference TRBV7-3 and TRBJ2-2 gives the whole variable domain GAGVSQTPSNKVTEKGKYVELRCDPISGHTALYWYRQSLGQGPEFLIYFQGTGAADDSGLPNDRFFAVRPEGSVSTLKIQRTERGDSAVYLCASRRGQGSGELFFGEGSRLTVL.

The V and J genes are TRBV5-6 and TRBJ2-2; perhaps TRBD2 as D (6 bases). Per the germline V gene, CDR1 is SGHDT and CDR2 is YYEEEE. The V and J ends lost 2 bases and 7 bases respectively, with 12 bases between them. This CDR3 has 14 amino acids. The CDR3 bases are TGTGCCAGCAGCTTTTCTAGCGCAGGCGGGGAGCTGTTTTTT. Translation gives CASSFSSAGGELFF.

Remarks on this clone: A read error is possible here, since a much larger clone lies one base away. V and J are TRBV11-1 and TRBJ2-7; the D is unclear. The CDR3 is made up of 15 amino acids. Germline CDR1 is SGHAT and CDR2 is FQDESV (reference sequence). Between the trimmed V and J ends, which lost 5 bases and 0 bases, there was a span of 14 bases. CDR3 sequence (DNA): TGTGCCAGCAGCCAAGAGTATGCAGACTCCTACGAGCAGTACTTC. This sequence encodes CASSQEYADSYEQYF. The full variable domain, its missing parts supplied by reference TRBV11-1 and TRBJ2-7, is EAEVAQSPRYKITEKSQAVAFWCDPISGHATLYWYRQILGQGPELLVQFQDESVVDDSQLPKDRFSAERLKGVDSTLKIQPAELGDSAMYLCASSQEYADSYEQYFGPGTRLTVT.

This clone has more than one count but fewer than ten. This CDR3 is CAWSTGTDEQYF. The CDR3 bases are TGTGCCTGGAGCACAGGGACTGACGAGCAGTACTTC. V usage is TRBV30 and J usage is TRBJ2-7; D is tentatively TRBD1 or TRBD2 (6 bases each). With 3 bases removed from V and 5 bases from J, the gap between germline ends came to 11 bases. Germline lookup yields CDR1 GTSNPN and CDR2 SVGIG (reference sequence). The CDR3 length is 12 residues.

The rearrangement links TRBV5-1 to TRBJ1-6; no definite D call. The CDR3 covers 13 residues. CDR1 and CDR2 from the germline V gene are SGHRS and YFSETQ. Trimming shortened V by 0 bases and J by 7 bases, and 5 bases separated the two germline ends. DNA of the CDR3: TGCGCCAGCAGCTTGGGTGGGAATTCACCCCTCCACTTT. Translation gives CASSLGGNSPLHF.

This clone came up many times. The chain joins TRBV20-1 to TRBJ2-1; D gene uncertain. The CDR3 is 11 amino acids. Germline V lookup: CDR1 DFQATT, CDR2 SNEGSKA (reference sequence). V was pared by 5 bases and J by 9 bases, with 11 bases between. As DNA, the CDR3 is TGCAGTGCTGGGATTCTTGGTGAGCAGTTCTTC. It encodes CSAGILGEQFF.

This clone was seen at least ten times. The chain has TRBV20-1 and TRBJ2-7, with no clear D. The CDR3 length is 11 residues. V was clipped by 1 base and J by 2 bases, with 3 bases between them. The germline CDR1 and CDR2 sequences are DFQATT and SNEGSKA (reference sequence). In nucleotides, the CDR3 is TGCAGTGCTAGAGTTACCTACGAGCAGTACTTC. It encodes CSARVTYEQYF.

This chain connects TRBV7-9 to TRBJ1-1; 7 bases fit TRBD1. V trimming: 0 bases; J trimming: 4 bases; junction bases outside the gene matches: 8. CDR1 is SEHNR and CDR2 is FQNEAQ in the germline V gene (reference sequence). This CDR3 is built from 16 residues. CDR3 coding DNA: TGTGCCAGCAGCTTAGCGCCGACAGGGAGAGGCACTGAAGCTTTCTTT. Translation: CASSLAPTGRGTEAFF.

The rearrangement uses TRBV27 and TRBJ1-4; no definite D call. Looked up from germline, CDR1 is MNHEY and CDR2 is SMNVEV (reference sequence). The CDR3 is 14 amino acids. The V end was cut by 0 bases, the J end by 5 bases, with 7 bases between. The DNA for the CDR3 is TGTGCCAGCAGTTTATCTCAGGAGAATGAAAAACTGTTTTTT. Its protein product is CASSLSQENEKLFF.

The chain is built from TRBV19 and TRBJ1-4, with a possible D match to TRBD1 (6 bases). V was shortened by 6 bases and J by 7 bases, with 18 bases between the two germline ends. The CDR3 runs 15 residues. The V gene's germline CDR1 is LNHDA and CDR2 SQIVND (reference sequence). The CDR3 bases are TGTGCCAGTAGAACCCGACAGGTGATCAGTGAAAAACTGTTTTTT. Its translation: CASRTRQVISEKLFF.

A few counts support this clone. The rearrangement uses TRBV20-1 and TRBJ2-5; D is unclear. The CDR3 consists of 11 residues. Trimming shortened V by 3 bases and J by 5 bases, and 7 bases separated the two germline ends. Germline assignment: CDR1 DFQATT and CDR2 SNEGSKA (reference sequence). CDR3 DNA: TGCAGTGCTAGCCTAGGGGAGACCCAGTACTTC. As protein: CSASLGETQYF.

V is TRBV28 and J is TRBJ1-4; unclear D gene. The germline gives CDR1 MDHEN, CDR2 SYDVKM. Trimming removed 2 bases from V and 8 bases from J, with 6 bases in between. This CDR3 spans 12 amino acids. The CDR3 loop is CASSLIREKLFF. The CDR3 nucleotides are TGTGCCAGCAGTTTAATTCGGGAAAAACTGTTTTTT.

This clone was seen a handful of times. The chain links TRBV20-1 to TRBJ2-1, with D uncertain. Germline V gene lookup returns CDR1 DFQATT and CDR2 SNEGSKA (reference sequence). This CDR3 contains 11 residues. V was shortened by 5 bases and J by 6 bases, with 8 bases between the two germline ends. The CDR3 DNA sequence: TGCAGTGCTTCTATGGGCAATGAGCAGTTCTTC. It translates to CSASMGNEQFF.

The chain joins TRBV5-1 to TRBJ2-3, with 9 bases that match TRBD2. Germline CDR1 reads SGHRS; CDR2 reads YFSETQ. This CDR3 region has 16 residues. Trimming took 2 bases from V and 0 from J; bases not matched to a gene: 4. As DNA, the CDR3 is TGCGCCAGCAGCTTTGGGCGGGGGGGCAGCACAGATACGCAGTATTTT. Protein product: CASSFGRGGSTDTQYF.

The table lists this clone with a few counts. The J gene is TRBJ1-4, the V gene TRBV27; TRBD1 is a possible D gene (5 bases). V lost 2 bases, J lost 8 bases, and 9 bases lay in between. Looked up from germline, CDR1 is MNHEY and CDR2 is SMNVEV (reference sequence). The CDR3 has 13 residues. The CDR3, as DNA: TGTGCCAGCAGTTTAGGGGGTCACGAAAAACTGTTTTTT. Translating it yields CASSLGGHEKLFF.